A single sample gave rise to the 14 T cell receptor beta chains below, sequenced in a study of blood T cell repertoires in COVID-19. Clones were sequenced by immunoSEQ multiplex PCR, and TCRdb holds only the in-frame ones, with some missing. The repertoire holds 110,000 or so clones, with around nine tenths as singletons. The sequenced material came from peripheral blood. The receptor source for this set is a woman between 50 and 59 years old with acute or convalescent COVID-19.

This clone has just a few counts. The V call is TRBV2, the J call TRBJ1-1; D perhaps matches TRBD1 (6 bases). This CDR3 is built from 12 residues. Germline lookup yields CDR1 SNHLY and CDR2 FYNNEI. The V end lost 5 bases, the J end lost 8 bases, and 12 bases lay between the germline ends. The CDR3 region is CASSKQGGEAFF. CDR3 in DNA: TGTGCCAGCAGTAAACAGGGCGGCGAAGCTTTCTTT. Based on the CDR3 plus reference TRBV2 and TRBJ1-1, the full variable domain is EPEVTQTPSHQVTQMGQEVILRCVPISNHLYFYWYRQILGQKVEFLVSFYNNEISEKSEIFDDQFSVERPDGSNFTLKIRSTKLEDSAMYFCASSKQGGEAFFGQGTRLTVV.

The chain combines TRBV5-1 with TRBJ1-2; the match to TRBD1 covers 7 bases. V lost 0 bases, J lost 4 bases, and 6 bases stayed unmatched. The CDR3 is 15 residues long. Germline V CDR1 and CDR2: SGHRS, YFSETQ. This CDR3 is CASSLDLTGVYGYTF. The DNA of the CDR3 is TGCGCCAGCAGCTTGGACCTTACAGGGGTCTATGGCTACACCTTC.

V and J are TRBV29-1 and TRBJ2-7; TRBD2 matches 10 bases. The germline CDR1 and CDR2 sequences are SQVTM and ANQGSEA. The CDR3 sequence is 18 residues long. J lost 3 bases, V lost 1 base, and 15 bases had no gene match. CDR3: CSVEAKGITSGASYEQYF. The DNA of the CDR3 is TGCAGCGTTGAAGCAAAAGGGATCACTAGCGGGGCCAGCTACGAGCAGTACTTC.

The chain joins TRBV18 to TRBJ2-3, with 7 bases fitting TRBD2. The junction had 4 bases not matched to a gene; V was cut back by 5 bases and J by 8 bases. This CDR3 contains 12 residues. Germline assignment: CDR1 KGHSH and CDR2 LQKENI. This CDR3 reads CASSEPSGTQYF. CDR3 sequence (DNA): TGTGCCAGCTCAGAACCTAGCGGTACGCAGTATTTT.

The V and J genes are TRBV7-9 and TRBJ1-2; D might be TRBD1 (5 bases). The V end was cut by 5 bases, the J end by 2 bases, with 18 bases between. The CDR3 is 16 residues long. CDR1 is SEHNR, CDR2 FQNEAQ, per germline (reference sequence). The DNA for the CDR3 is TGTGCCAGCAGCAAGATCGCAGGGCCCGTAAACTATGGCTACACCTTC. The encoded protein is CASSKIAGPVNYGYTF.

The chain recombines TRBV10-3 with TRBJ2-3; 7 nucleotides align to TRBD2. V dropped 0 bases and J dropped 6; count of bases not matched to a gene: 12. There are 17 residues in the CDR3. Germline assignment: CDR1 ENHRY and CDR2 SYGVKD. CDR3 DNA sequence: TGTGCCATCAGTGAGTCGGGAGGGCCTGATCTCTACGATACGCAGTATTTT. Protein sequence: CAISESGGPDLYDTQYF.

V gene TRBV18 combines with J gene TRBJ2-6; maybe TRBD2 (6 bases). CDR1 is KGHSH and CDR2 is LQKENI in the germline V gene. V lost 1 base to trimming and J lost 0 bases, with 10 bases between them. The CDR3 loop spans 17 amino acids. DNA for the CDR3: TGTGCCAGCTCACCACGGAGGGTCGACTCTGGGGCCAACGTCCTGACTTTC. Residues: CASSPRRVDSGANVLTF.

About this clone itself: Distinct nucleotide sequences in the sample also encode this CDR3. The V and J genes are TRBV6-5 and TRBJ1-2; TRBD1 matches at 7 bases. Germline CDR1 reads MNHEY; CDR2 reads SVGAGI. This CDR3 spans 15 amino acids. J was trimmed by 6 bases and V by 0 bases; bases with no gene match: 7. CDR3 residues: CASSYSTGSWDGYTF. CDR3 in DNA: TGTGCCAGCAGTTACTCGACAGGGTCCTGGGATGGCTACACCTTC.

The V call is TRBV4-3, the J call TRBJ1-2; D unresolved. The germline CDR1 and CDR2 sequences are LGHNA and YSLEER. The germline V and J ends were trimmed by 1 base and 0 bases, with 6 bases remaining between them. The CDR3 extends over 14 amino acids. DNA of the CDR3: TGCGCCAGCAGCCAAGGGCTCCCTAACTATGGCTACACCTTC. Its translation is CASSQGLPNYGYTF.

The chain uses TRBV3-1 (or the pseudogene TRBV3-2) and TRBJ2-3; D is possibly TRBD2 (5 bases). From germline, CDR1 is LGHDT and CDR2 YNNKEL (reference sequence). This CDR3 region has 13 residues. Between the trimmed V and J ends, which lost 5 bases and 4 bases, there was a span of 10 bases. CDR3: CASSALSADTQYF. CDR3 DNA sequence: TGTGCCAGCAGCGCCCTTAGCGCAGATACGCAGTATTTT.

The chain employs TRBV24-1 and TRBJ2-5, with a tentative D call TRBD1 (5 bases). The CDR3 spans 15 residues. Trimming pared 2 bases from V and 4 bases from J, leaving 13 bases between. Germline CDR1 is KGHDR and CDR2 is SFDVKD. The CDR3 loop is CATSDSQGWRETQYF. CDR3 coding DNA: TGTGCCACCAGTGATTCTCAGGGTTGGAGAGAGACCCAGTACTTC.

The rearrangement links TRBV11-2 to TRBJ2-5; possibly TRBD1 for D (5 bases). The CDR3 is 15 amino acids. V lost 2 bases to trimming and J lost 1 base, with 11 bases between them. Per the germline V gene, CDR1 is SGHAT and CDR2 is FQNNGV. As DNA, the CDR3 is TGTGCCAGCAGCTTAACAGGAATACCCCAAGAGACCCAGTACTTC. It specifies CASSLTGIPQETQYF.

This chain connects TRBV6-5 to TRBJ2-5; D gene unclear. The CDR3 has 13 residues. V was shortened by 6 bases and J by 5 bases, with 13 bases between the two germline ends. The germline gives CDR1 MNHEY, CDR2 SVGAGI. This CDR3 reads CASRTSRWETQYF. The CDR3 bases are TGTGCCAGCAGAACCTCGAGGTGGGAGACCCAGTACTTC.

V gene TRBV7-9 combines with J gene TRBJ2-7; 10 nucleotides agree with TRBD2. This CDR3 spans 15 amino acids. In germline, CDR1 is SEHNR, CDR2 FQNEAQ (reference sequence). Losses at the gene ends were 4 bases for V and 1 base for J; bases not matched to a gene: 4. In nucleotides, the CDR3 is TGTGCCAGCAGCTGGGTAGCGGGAGGTTCCTACGAGCAGTACTTC. It yields the protein CASSWVAGGSYEQYF.